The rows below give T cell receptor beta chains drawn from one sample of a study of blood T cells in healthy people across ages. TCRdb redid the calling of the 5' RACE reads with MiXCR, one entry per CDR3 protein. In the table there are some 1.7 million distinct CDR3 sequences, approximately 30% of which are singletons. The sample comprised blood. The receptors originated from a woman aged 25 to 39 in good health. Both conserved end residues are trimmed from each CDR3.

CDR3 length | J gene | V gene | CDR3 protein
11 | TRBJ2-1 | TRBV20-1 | SATLAEYNEQF
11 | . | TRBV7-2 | ASSLASQNIQY
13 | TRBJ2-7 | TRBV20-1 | SASQLGRGVYEQY
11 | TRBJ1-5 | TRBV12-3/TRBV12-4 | ASGGQADQPQH
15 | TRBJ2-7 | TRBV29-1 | SVEGPAGPGYSYEQY
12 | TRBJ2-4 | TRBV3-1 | ASSQIVGQNIQY
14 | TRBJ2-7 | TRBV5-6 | ASSTFTNAPSYEQY
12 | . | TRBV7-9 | ASSLVRGAGEQY
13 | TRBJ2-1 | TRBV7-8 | ASSLSSGSGNEQF
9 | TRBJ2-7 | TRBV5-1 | ASSLGGESY
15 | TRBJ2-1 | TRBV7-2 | ASSFSSVPPGANERF
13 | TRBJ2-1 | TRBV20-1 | SARDKIRGSDEQF
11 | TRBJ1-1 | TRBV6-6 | ASGPTGLTEAF
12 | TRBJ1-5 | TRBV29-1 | SVELTGSNQPQH
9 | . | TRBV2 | TSSERETQY
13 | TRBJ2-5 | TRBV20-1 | SARDLSSGRETQY
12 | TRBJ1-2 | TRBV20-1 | SATESGRGYGYT
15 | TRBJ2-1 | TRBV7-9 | ASSLARGGPLRNEQF